This record covers a single T cell receptor (beta chain). These data are taken from a study of blood T cell repertoires in COVID-19. Study at large: Nucleic acid was either cDNA or gDNA, and it came from T cells, B-cell-depleted T cells, or PBMCs.

Per the authors' pipeline: Amplification of reference gene primers provided the estimated nucleated cell counts. Assay: immunoSEQ multiplex PCR; the TCRdb copy retains only in-frame clones and omits some. V, J and clone size are those of that table, while D and trimming were read from the DNA. The table includes 200,000 to 300,000 clones, approximately 89% detected once. Germline CDR1 is WSHSY and CDR2 is SAAADI. The CDR3 is 13 residues long. V dropped 4 bases and J dropped 6; count of bases not matched to a gene: 1. The chain is built from TRBV10-2 and TRBJ1-2, with TRBD1 matching over 11 bases. The sample was PBMCs or T cells enriched from blood (not recorded which). This clonotype was obtained from a woman in her twenties or thirties with acute COVID-19. The CDR3 coding sequence is TGCGCCAGCAGTGGGACAGGGGGCGATGGCTACACCTTC. The encoded protein is CASSGTGGDGYTF.